A few counts support the clone carrying this T cell receptor (beta chain). Antigen: not known. These data are taken from a study of T cells after yellow fever vaccination. A process of 5'RACE template switching, which added a universal primer site and UMIs, was used to make TCR cDNA. TCRdb ran MiXCR on the 5' RACE reads and lists one entry per CDR3 protein. The table has about 310,000 distinct CDR3 sequences, 3% to 4.5% seen once. Whole-study findings and limits: FACS-sorted repertoires could contain abundant clonotypes contaminating from the bulk population. The CD4 and CD8 compartments had a small share of their clonotypes in common. Reappearing after the booster were most of the clones from primary vaccination (roughly 95% CD4, 70% to 90% CD8).

V lost 5 bases to trimming and J lost 3 bases; unmatched junction nucleotides: 17. CDR1 and CDR2 from the germline V gene are SGHRS and YFSETQ. The CDR3 runs to 17 residues. The source was PBMCs, collected on the day of the yellow fever booster vaccination. The gene calls are TRBV5-1 and TRBJ2-7; 7 bases match TRBD2. This clonotype was obtained from a man between 18 and 35 years old who received the YFV17D yellow fever vaccine. The CDR3: CASSSIGRLADYYEQYF. CDR3 coding DNA: TGCGCCAGCAGTTCCATCGGGAGGTTGGCCGATTACTACGAGCAGTACTTC.